The 32 T cell receptor beta chains reported below all come from one sample, sequenced in a study of blood T cell repertoires in COVID-19. TCRdb's table, derived via immunoSEQ multiplex PCR, lists solely in-frame clones and lacks some. The sample shows around 160,000 clones, approximately 85% of them seen only once. Specimen: peripheral blood. The receptor source for this set is a woman aged 60 to 75 with COVID-19, enrolled during active disease.

The V and J genes are TRBV19 and TRBJ2-7; TRBD1 aligns across 9 bases. With 3 bases clipped from V and 6 bases from J, the junction kept 6 bases outside the gene matches. This CDR3 has 14 amino acids. Germline assignment: CDR1 LNHDA and CDR2 SQIVND (reference sequence). The CDR3, as DNA: TGTGCCAGTAGTATTGGGGACAGGGTTCTCGAGCAGTACTTC. This translates into CASSIGDRVLEQYF.

The V gene is TRBV5-1, the J gene TRBJ2-3, with 8 bases lining up with TRBD1. CDR3 length: 15 residues. Trimming cost V 4 bases and J 4 bases; bases outside gene matches: 8. Germline CDR1 SGHRS, CDR2 YFSETQ. The CDR3 here is CASSKDRVFADTQYF. CDR3 in DNA: TGCGCCAGCAGCAAGGACAGGGTATTTGCAGATACGCAGTATTTT.

V usage is TRBV5-5 and J usage is TRBJ2-1; 13 nucleotides line up with TRBD2. In germline, CDR1 is SGHKS, CDR2 YYEKEE (reference sequence). The CDR3 spans 17 residues. Trimming took 0 bases from V and 4 from J; bases not matched to a gene: 4. This CDR3 reads CASSLVLAGGRYNEQFF. The CDR3, as DNA: TGTGCCAGCAGCTTGGTACTAGCGGGGGGGCGGTACAATGAGCAGTTCTTC.

This chain joins TRBV2 and TRBJ1-4; possible D gene TRBD1, 6 bases. The CDR3 covers 16 residues. V lost 8 bases and J lost 4, with 20 bases in between. Germline CDR1 and CDR2: SNHLY and FYNNEI. In nucleotides, the CDR3 is TGTGCCAGCTTCTACCCCACAGGGCTTAGTAATGAAAAACTGTTTTTT. Translation: CASFYPTGLSNEKLFF. Full variable domain (missing parts from reference TRBV2 and TRBJ1-4): EPEVTQTPSHQVTQMGQEVILRCVPISNHLYFYWYRQILGQKVEFLVSFYNNEISEKSEIFDDQFSVERPDGSNFTLKIRSTKLEDSAMYFCASFYPTGLSNEKLFFGSGTQLSVL.

The chain combines TRBV11-1 with TRBJ2-1; 11 bases align to TRBD2. Germline CDR1 SGHAT, CDR2 FQDESV (reference sequence). The length of the CDR3 is 16 residues. The junction had 12 bases not matched to a gene; V was cut back by 5 bases and J by 9 bases. This chain's CDR3 is CASSLDLAGGPTEQFF. CDR3 DNA sequence: TGTGCCAGCAGCCTCGACTTAGCGGGGGGGCCCACTGAGCAGTTCTTC. The full variable domain, rest sourced from reference TRBV11-1 and TRBJ2-1, is EAEVAQSPRYKITEKSQAVAFWCDPISGHATLYWYRQILGQGPELLVQFQDESVVDDSQLPKDRFSAERLKGVDSTLKIQPAELGDSAMYLCASSLDLAGGPTEQFFGPGTRLTVL.

In nucleotides, the CDR3 is TGTGCCAGCAGCGCGAGTTTGAACACTGAAGCTTTCTTT. Translated: CASSASLNTEAFF. V is TRBV7-3 and J is TRBJ1-1; no reliable D call. The germline V gene has CDR1 SGHTA and CDR2 FQGTGA. Trimming took 5 bases from V and 0 from J, leaving 7 bases between them. The CDR3 is 13 amino acids.

J is TRBJ1-1 and V is TRBV24-1; no clear D. This CDR3 is 13 amino acids long. The V gene's germline CDR1 is KGHDR and CDR2 SFDVKD. Trimming took off 5 bases at V and 1 base at J, with 7 bases between the two ends. CDR3 in DNA: TGTGCCACCAGTGTCGCGTCGAACACTGAAGCTTTCTTT. Protein product: CATSVASNTEAFF.

The rearrangement joins TRBV7-9 to TRBJ2-7, with 8 positions matching TRBD1. CDR1 and CDR2 from the germline V gene are SEHNR and FQNEAQ (reference sequence). The CDR3 totals 15 residues. After removal of 5 bases from V and 3 bases from J, the junction contained 9 bases not matched to a gene. The CDR3: CASSPDRGRNYEQYF. CDR3 in DNA: TGTGCCAGCAGCCCTGACAGGGGAAGAAACTACGAGCAGTACTTC.

The V gene is TRBV5-1, the J gene TRBJ2-7; 10 bases fit TRBD1. Trimming took 0 bases from V and 5 from J; bases not matched to a gene: 2. This CDR3 contains 14 residues. Germline CDR1 reads SGHRS; CDR2 reads YFSETQ. CDR3 sequence (DNA): TGCGCCAGCAGCTTGGGTGGGACAGGGGACGAGCAGTACTTC. Amino acid sequence: CASSLGGTGDEQYF.

This chain connects TRBV15 to TRBJ1-3; possibly TRBD1 for D (6 bases). CDR1 and CDR2 from the germline V gene are LNHNV and YYDKDF (reference sequence). The CDR3 contains 17 residues. V dropped 0 bases and J dropped 2 bases, with 14 bases sitting between them. CDR3 in amino acids: CATSRDFGGAAGNTIYF. The CDR3, as DNA: TGTGCCACCAGCAGAGATTTCGGGGGGGCGGCTGGAAACACCATATATTTT.

The V call is TRBV10-3, the J call TRBJ2-3, with D tentatively TRBD2 (7 bases). From germline, CDR1 is ENHRY and CDR2 SYGVKD. The CDR3 consists of 14 residues. With 9 bases removed from V and 2 bases from J, the gap between germline ends came to 15 bases. This CDR3 is CAISERGHTDTQYF. The CDR3, as DNA: TGTGCCATTTCGGAGCGGGGACACACAGATACGCAGTATTTT.

In its sample, this clone was seen a few times. The chain uses TRBV5-3 and TRBJ2-3; D gene ambiguous. TRBV5-3 is designated an ORF whose function remains uncertain. This CDR3 spans 11 amino acids. Trimming removed 7 bases at V and 6 bases at J, with 9 bases between. In DNA, the CDR3 is TGTGCCAGATCCTGCCGGGATACGCAGTATTTT. It is translated as CARSCRDTQYF.

A few counts support this clone. The chain combines TRBV7-9 with TRBJ1-1; no firm D call. V lost 7 bases to trimming and J lost 3 bases, with 6 bases between them. Germline-derived CDR1 and CDR2 are SEHNR and FQNEAQ (reference sequence). This CDR3 spans 11 amino acids. DNA for the CDR3: TGTGCCAGCACCAGAGACACTGAAGCTTTCTTT. Protein sequence: CASTRDTEAFF.

The chain is built from TRBV13 and TRBJ2-7, with TRBD1 identical over 7 bases. CDR1 PRHDT and CDR2 FYEKMQ come from the germline V gene (reference sequence). V shed 4 bases, J shed 4 bases, and the junction held 4 bases outside the gene matches. The CDR3 contains 13 residues. The CDR3 bases are TGTGCCAGCAGCTCGGGGACAGTATACGAGCAGTACTTC. It translates to CASSSGTVYEQYF.

V gene TRBV7-2 combines with J gene TRBJ2-7; D call uncertain. This CDR3 contains 13 residues. Trimming pared 5 bases from V and 4 bases from J, leaving 12 bases between. Per germline, CDR1 SGHTA and CDR2 FQGNSA. The CDR3 reads CASSTSPGYEQYF. As DNA, the CDR3 is TGTGCCAGCAGCACCAGCCCGGGTTACGAGCAGTACTTC.

V is TRBV7-9 and J is TRBJ2-3, with a tentative D call TRBD2 (6 bases). This CDR3 has 19 residues. Trimming left V 2 bases short and J 0 bases short, with 21 bases between. Germline values: CDR1 SEHNR, CDR2 FQNEAQ (reference sequence). CDR3 residues: CASSLLRRGEGPSTDTQYF. In nucleotides, the CDR3 is TGTGCCAGCAGCTTACTCCGGCGGGGAGAGGGCCCTAGCACAGATACGCAGTATTTT.

This clone was recorded once. This chain links TRBV19 with TRBJ1-4; D may be TRBD1 (6 bases). V was clipped by 4 bases and J by 7 bases, with 16 bases between them. CDR3 length: 15 amino acids. Germline CDR1 and CDR2: LNHDA and SQIVND (reference sequence). CDR3 sequence (DNA): TGTGCCAGTAGTACCAGTCCCGGGACATCTGAAAAACTGTTTTTT. Its translation is CASSTSPGTSEKLFF.

The chain links TRBV28 to TRBJ2-6; 8 positions agree with TRBD1. Germline lookup yields CDR1 MDHEN and CDR2 SYDVKM. The CDR3 contains 18 residues. Trimming at V came to 8 bases and at J to 3 bases, leaving 15 bases not matched to a gene. The CDR3 nucleotides are TGTGCCAGCTGTATGAGGGGACAGGTTTACATTGGGGCCAACGTCCTGACTTTC. Translation gives CASCMRGQVYIGANVLTF.

This chain links TRBV6-4 with TRBJ2-3; 10 bases are shared with TRBD1. The CDR3 spans 14 residues. Germline CDR1 MRHNA, CDR2 SNTAGT. The trim removed 8 bases at V and 6 bases at J, leaving 8 bases unmatched. CDR3 in DNA: TGTGCCAGCGCAAGGGACAGGGGAGCTGATACGCAGTATTTT. Its translation: CASARDRGADTQYF.

This sequence joins TRBV4-1 and TRBJ2-3, with 9 bases that match TRBD2. CDR3 size: 17 residues. Trimming at V came to 2 bases and at J to 0 bases, leaving 6 bases not matched to a gene. Germline V CDR1 and CDR2: MGHRA, YSYEKL. The CDR3 loop is CASSQWASGDSTDTQYF. CDR3 bases: TGCGCCAGCAGCCAATGGGCTAGCGGGGATAGCACAGATACGCAGTATTTT.

The sample holds one count of this clone. The genes are TRBV7-3 and TRBJ2-1; D is uncertain. The germline V gene has CDR1 SGHTA and CDR2 FQGTGA. This CDR3 is 11 amino acids long. V was shortened by 1 base and J by 10 bases, with 5 bases between the two germline ends. The CDR3 DNA reads TGTGCCAGCAGCTTAAACGAGGAGCAGTTCTTC. This gives the protein CASSLNEEQFF. The full variable domain, in which reference TRBV7-3 and TRBJ2-1 provide the parts outside the CDR3, is GAGVSQTPSNKVTEKGKYVELRCDPISGHTALYWYRQSLGQGPEFLIYFQGTGAADDSGLPNDRFFAVRPEGSVSTLKIQRTERGDSAVYLCASSLNEEQFFGPGTRLTVL.

The chain carries TRBV18 and TRBJ2-5; 9 bases align to TRBD2. The J segment lost 2 bases and the V segment lost 3 bases, leaving 7 bases of the junction unmatched. Germline CDR1 and CDR2: KGHSH and LQKENI. The CDR3 sequence is 16 residues long. In nucleotides, the CDR3 is TGTGCCAGCTCACCCCGTGGAGCGGGGGGACAAGAGACCCAGTACTTC. Protein sequence: CASSPRGAGGQETQYF.

This rearrangement joins TRBV15 to TRBJ1-1; maybe TRBD1 (5 bases). The CDR3 loop spans 15 amino acids. Germline CDR1 reads LNHNV; CDR2 reads YYDKDF (reference sequence). V was shortened by 0 bases and J by 7 bases, with 15 bases between the two germline ends. CDR3 in amino acids: CATSRESQGQIEAFF. CDR3 coding DNA: TGTGCCACCAGCAGAGAGTCCCAGGGTCAGATTGAAGCTTTCTTT. Looking up the rest from reference TRBV15 and TRBJ1-1 gives the full variable domain: DAMVIQNPRYQVTQFGKPVTLSCSQTLNHNVMYWYQQKSSQAPKLLFHYYDKDFNNEADTPDNFQSRRPNTSFCFLDIRSPGLGDTAMYLCATSRESQGQIEAFFGQGTRLTVV.

This sequence joins TRBV18 and TRBJ1-4; tentative D call: TRBD1 (6 bases). Germline CDR1 reads KGHSH; CDR2 reads LQKENI. V lost 2 bases and J lost 0, with 13 bases in between. The CDR3 has 17 residues. The CDR3 sequence is CASSPIQGAATNEKLFF. The DNA for the CDR3 is TGTGCCAGCTCACCAATACAGGGAGCCGCAACTAATGAAAAACTGTTTTTT.

CDR3 amino acids: CASSVRQGFVGELFF. CDR3 bases: TGTGCCAGCAGCGTCCGACAGGGGTTTGTTGGGGAGCTGTTTTTT. This chain links TRBV9 with TRBJ2-2; 8 bases align to TRBD1. CDR1 is SGDLS, CDR2 YYNGEE, per germline. The CDR3 consists of 15 residues. The trim removed 2 bases at V and 8 bases at J, leaving 8 bases unmatched. The complete variable domain, with remaining parts taken from reference TRBV9 and TRBJ2-2, reads DSGVTQTPKHLITATGQRVTLRCSPRSGDLSVYWYQQSLDQGLQFLIQYYNGEERAKGNILERFSAQQFPDLHSELNLSSLELGDSALYFCASSVRQGFVGELFFGEGSRLTVL.

The chain recombines TRBV9 with TRBJ1-6; no definite D call. CDR1 is SGDLS, CDR2 YYNGEE, per germline. This CDR3 comprises 14 residues. V shed 0 bases and J shed 6 bases, with 7 bases lying between them. CDR3 bases: TGTGCCAGCAGCGTAGAACAGATTAATTCACCCCTCCACTTT. It translates to CASSVEQINSPLHF.

The table lists this clone with a few counts. The chain joins TRBV19 to TRBJ1-5; D is unclear. The CDR3 has 15 amino acids. From germline, CDR1 is LNHDA and CDR2 SQIVND (reference sequence). V was cut by 5 bases and J by 1 base, with 12 bases left in between. As DNA, the CDR3 is TGTGCCAGTAGTCGGGAGGGAATGAGCAATCAGCCCCAGCATTTT. Its translation: CASSREGMSNQPQHF.

The rearrangement joins TRBV12-5 to TRBJ2-5, with 9 bases fitting TRBD2. Germline assignment: CDR1 LGHNT and CDR2 FRNRAP. V was clipped by 5 bases and J by 3 bases; unmatched bases: 4. The CDR3 consists of 14 residues. The CDR3 spells CASGTRLAEETQYF. Here the CDR3 DNA reads TGTGCTAGTGGTACCAGACTAGCGGAAGAGACCCAGTACTTC.

The count of this clone is one. The CDR3 nucleotides are TGTGCCAGCCTCTACAAGACCGAGGACACTGAAGCTTTCTTT. Translated: CASLYKTEDTEAFF. The chain combines TRBV5-8 with TRBJ1-1, with D hard to call. The germline gives CDR1 SGHTS, CDR2 YDEGEE. The CDR3 has 14 amino acids. The V end lost 7 bases, the J end lost 3 bases, and 16 bases lay between the germline ends.

This clone was recorded a few times. The chain recombines TRBV18 with TRBJ1-6, with a possible D match to TRBD1 (5 bases). Trimming stripped 1 base from V and 8 bases from J, with 12 bases between. The CDR3 sequence is 15 residues long. CDR1 KGHSH and CDR2 LQKENI come from the germline V gene. The CDR3 nucleotides read TGTGCCAGCTCACCACGGGGGGGTCGAGATTCACCCCTCCACTTT. Translation: CASSPRGGRDSPLHF.

The chain employs TRBV5-1 and TRBJ2-1; 15 nucleotides align to TRBD2. This CDR3 has 18 amino acids. Germline loops: CDR1 SGHRS, CDR2 YFSETQ. V dropped 4 bases and J dropped 7; count of bases not matched to a gene: 12. The CDR3 nucleotides read TGCGCCAGCAGCGCGGGACTAGCGGGGGGCGCCGGGAGAAATGAGCAGTTCTTC. This translates into CASSAGLAGGAGRNEQFF. Together with reference TRBV5-1 and TRBJ2-1, the CDR3 gives the full variable domain: KAGVTQTPRYLIKTRGQQVTLSCSPISGHRSVSWYQQTPGQGLQFLFEYFSETQRNKGNFPGRFSGRQFSNSRSEMNVSTLELGDSALYLCASSAGLAGGAGRNEQFFGPGTRLTVL.

This clone has just a few counts. The chain uses TRBV3-1 (or the pseudogene TRBV3-2) and TRBJ2-7, with 9 bases fitting TRBD2. V lost 5 bases, J lost 6 bases, and 8 bases stayed unmatched. The CDR3 contains 14 residues. Germline CDR1 LGHDT, CDR2 YNNKEL (reference sequence). The CDR3 DNA is TGTGCCAGCAGCTCGCTGGCGGGGGGGGTCGAGCAGTACTTC. It yields the protein CASSSLAGGVEQYF.